This T cell receptor (beta chain) was observed in a study of blood T cell repertoires in COVID-19. The method was immunoSEQ multiplex PCR; TCRdb's version includes in-frame clones alone and lacks a portion of them. This repertoire shows 120,000 or so clones, more than 70% found once; its top ten account for more than 1.5%. V was trimmed by 10 bases and J by 2 bases, leaving 6 bases between them. The CDR3 contains 11 residues. CDR1 LNHDA and CDR2 SQIVND come from the germline V gene (reference sequence). Material for sequencing was peripheral blood. The TCR was taken from a human donor in a cohort sampled during active COVID-19. This chain connects TRBV19 to TRBJ1-3; D uncertain. The DNA of the CDR3 is TGTGCCATTAATACTGGAAACACCATATATTTT. It is translated as CAINTGNTIYF.